These T cell receptor beta chains were read from a single sample in a study of patients and donors after allogeneic stem cell transplantation. TCRdb re-called the RT-PCR reads with MiXCR, one entry per CDR3 protein. The data hold 30,000 to 35,000 distinct CDR3 sequences, with 6.8% observed a single time. What was sequenced was blood, either unsorted or a sorted T cell fraction (not recorded which). The source is a human donor who was either an allogeneic HSCT recipient or a stem cell or donor lymphocyte infusion donor (not recorded which). It is not recorded whose cells these are; they may come from a transplant donor. The CDR3 runs from the conserved cysteine through the conserved F or W. A D gene is named only where the DNA matches it firmly. The size entry is marked missing in some rows and otherwise reads once, few, many or a size class.

clone size | D gene | J gene | V gene | CDR3 protein | CDR3 DNA
few | . | TRBJ2-2 | TRBV27 | CASKLASGELFF | TGTGCCAGCAAGCTAGCATCTGGGGAGCTGTTTTTT
. | . | TRBJ2-5 | TRBV7-9 | CASSSPKWTEWSATQYF | TGTGCCAGCAGCTCCCCAAAATGGACAGAGTGGTCGGCGACCCAGTACTTC
many | . | TRBJ1-6 | TRBV20-1 | CSAGGMVFNSPLHF | TGCAGTGCTGGTGGGATGGTTTTTAATTCACCCCTCCACTTT
. | TRBD2 | TRBJ2-1 | TRBV24-1 | CATSPREDKAGDNEQFF | TGTGCCACATCCCCGCGGGAAGATAAAGCGGGAGACAATGAGCAGTTCTTC
many | TRBD1 | TRBJ1-1 | TRBV28 | CASRRQGAQVEAFF | TGTGCCAGCAGACGACAGGGGGCGCAGGTAGAAGCTTTCTTT
. | . | TRBJ1-2 | TRBV28 | CASQDGNYGYTF | TGTGCCAGCCAGGACGGCAACTATGGCTACACCTTC
many | . | TRBJ1-1 | TRBV6-2/TRBV6-3 | CASSYSFPGPRGKTEAFF | TGTGCCAGCAGTTACTCGTTCCCGGGACCAAGGGGGAAAACTGAAGCTTTCTTT
few | . | TRBJ2-1 | TRBV28 | CASSLWRAPNEQFF | TGTGCCAGCAGTTTGTGGCGGGCCCCCAATGAGCAGTTCTTC
many | TRBD2 | TRBJ2-5 | TRBV7-9 | CASSFGLAGETQYF | TGTGCCAGCAGCTTTGGACTAGCGGGTGAGACCCAGTACTTC
many | TRBD2 | TRBJ2-1 | TRBV12-3/TRBV12-4 | CASIGTSFYNEQFF | TGTGCCAGCATTGGGACTAGTTTCTACAATGAGCAGTTCTTC
many | . | TRBJ2-1 | TRBV27 | CASSPMGLERNNEQFF | TGTGCCAGCAGTCCAATGGGTTTGGAACGGAACAATGAGCAGTTCTTC
many | . | TRBJ1-3 | TRBV15 | CATSRDGEVFSGNTIYF | TGTGCCACCAGCAGAGATGGAGAGGTCTTCTCTGGAAACACCATATATTTT
many | . | TRBJ2-3 | TRBV29-1 | CSVAEGPYTQYF | TGCAGCGTTGCGGAGGGCCCATATACGCAGTATTTT
. | TRBD2 | TRBJ2-2 | TRBV10-2 | CATNSGRANTGELFF | TGCGCCACGAATAGCGGGAGGGCCAACACCGGGGAGCTGTTTTTT
few | . | TRBJ2-5 | TRBV28 | CASSLYTTPQAQYF | TGTGCCAGCAGTTTATACACGACTCCCCAGGCCCAGTACTTC
many | TRBD2 | TRBJ2-3 | TRBV20-1 | CSASLRLAWDEDTQYF | TGCAGTGCTAGTCTTAGACTAGCTTGGGATGAAGATACGCAGTATTTT
. | . | TRBJ2-7 | TRBV24-1 | CATSDFQATGQYF | TGTGCCACCAGTGATTTTCAAGCGACAGGGCAGTACTTC
. | TRBD1 | TRBJ2-4 | TRBV18 | CASSARQGQNIQYF | TGTGCCAGCTCAGCTCGACAGGGCCAAAACATTCAGTACTTC
many | . | TRBJ2-7 | TRBV27 | CASSSPGPYEQYF | TGTGCCAGCAGTTCCCCCGGGCCCTACGAGCAGTACTTC
many | TRBD2 | TRBJ2-3 | TRBV10-3 | CAISESVAGGVTDTQYF | TGTGCCATCAGTGAGTCGGTAGCGGGAGGAGTCACAGATACGCAGTATTTT
many | TRBD1 | TRBJ2-7 | TRBV7-9 | CASSPMGQVTYEQYF | TGTGCCAGCAGCCCAATGGGACAGGTCACCTACGAGCAGTACTTC
many | . | TRBJ2-7 | TRBV20-1 | CSAPEGGTTYEQYF | TGCAGTGCCCCCGAGGGCGGGACCACCTACGAGCAGTACTTC
many | . | TRBJ1-1 | TRBV29-1 | CSVVGPNLNTEAFF | TGCAGCGTTGTCGGGCCCAATTTGAACACTGAAGCTTTCTTT
. | TRBD2 | TRBJ2-1 | TRBV19 | CASSIGTRLAGSYNEQFF | TGTGCCAGTAGTATAGGTACCCGACTAGCGGGGTCCTACAATGAGCAGTTCTTC
many | . | TRBJ1-2 | TRBV10-3 | CAIREPGLYGYTF | TGTGCCATCAGGGAACCGGGACTCTATGGCTACACCTTC
many | . | TRBJ2-7 | TRBV14 | CASSGRELFVEQYF | TGTGCCAGCAGCGGCCGGGAACTTTTTGTGGAGCAGTACTTC
many | . | TRBJ2-1 | TRBV28 | CASNGLNEQFF | TGTGCCAGCAATGGGTTGAATGAGCAGTTCTTC
few | TRBD1 | TRBJ2-7 | TRBV3-1 | CASSQKTGAEQYF | TGTGCCAGCAGCCAGAAGACAGGGGCCGAGCAGTACTTC
medium-sized | . | TRBJ1-2 | TRBV12-3/TRBV12-4 | CASSFNGAYGYTF | TGTGCCAGCAGTTTTAACGGGGCCTATGGCTACACCTTC
few | TRBD1 | TRBJ1-1 | TRBV7-9 | CASSGTGDMNTEAFF | TGTGCCAGCAGCGGTACAGGGGACATGAACACTGAAGCTTTCTTT
. | TRBD2 | TRBJ2-1 | TRBV7-9 | CASSLSWTSGSYLGEQFF | TGTGCCAGCAGCTTAAGTTGGACTAGCGGGAGTTATCTTGGTGAGCAGTTCTTC
few | TRBD2 | TRBJ2-1 | TRBV4-3 | CASSQDRAGGYNEQFF | TGCGCCAGCAGCCAAGATCGCGCGGGAGGATACAATGAGCAGTTCTTC
many | TRBD1 | TRBJ2-7 | TRBV12-3/TRBV12-4 | CASSPGQGIHEQYF | TGTGCCAGCAGCCCGGGACAGGGTATCCACGAGCAGTACTTC